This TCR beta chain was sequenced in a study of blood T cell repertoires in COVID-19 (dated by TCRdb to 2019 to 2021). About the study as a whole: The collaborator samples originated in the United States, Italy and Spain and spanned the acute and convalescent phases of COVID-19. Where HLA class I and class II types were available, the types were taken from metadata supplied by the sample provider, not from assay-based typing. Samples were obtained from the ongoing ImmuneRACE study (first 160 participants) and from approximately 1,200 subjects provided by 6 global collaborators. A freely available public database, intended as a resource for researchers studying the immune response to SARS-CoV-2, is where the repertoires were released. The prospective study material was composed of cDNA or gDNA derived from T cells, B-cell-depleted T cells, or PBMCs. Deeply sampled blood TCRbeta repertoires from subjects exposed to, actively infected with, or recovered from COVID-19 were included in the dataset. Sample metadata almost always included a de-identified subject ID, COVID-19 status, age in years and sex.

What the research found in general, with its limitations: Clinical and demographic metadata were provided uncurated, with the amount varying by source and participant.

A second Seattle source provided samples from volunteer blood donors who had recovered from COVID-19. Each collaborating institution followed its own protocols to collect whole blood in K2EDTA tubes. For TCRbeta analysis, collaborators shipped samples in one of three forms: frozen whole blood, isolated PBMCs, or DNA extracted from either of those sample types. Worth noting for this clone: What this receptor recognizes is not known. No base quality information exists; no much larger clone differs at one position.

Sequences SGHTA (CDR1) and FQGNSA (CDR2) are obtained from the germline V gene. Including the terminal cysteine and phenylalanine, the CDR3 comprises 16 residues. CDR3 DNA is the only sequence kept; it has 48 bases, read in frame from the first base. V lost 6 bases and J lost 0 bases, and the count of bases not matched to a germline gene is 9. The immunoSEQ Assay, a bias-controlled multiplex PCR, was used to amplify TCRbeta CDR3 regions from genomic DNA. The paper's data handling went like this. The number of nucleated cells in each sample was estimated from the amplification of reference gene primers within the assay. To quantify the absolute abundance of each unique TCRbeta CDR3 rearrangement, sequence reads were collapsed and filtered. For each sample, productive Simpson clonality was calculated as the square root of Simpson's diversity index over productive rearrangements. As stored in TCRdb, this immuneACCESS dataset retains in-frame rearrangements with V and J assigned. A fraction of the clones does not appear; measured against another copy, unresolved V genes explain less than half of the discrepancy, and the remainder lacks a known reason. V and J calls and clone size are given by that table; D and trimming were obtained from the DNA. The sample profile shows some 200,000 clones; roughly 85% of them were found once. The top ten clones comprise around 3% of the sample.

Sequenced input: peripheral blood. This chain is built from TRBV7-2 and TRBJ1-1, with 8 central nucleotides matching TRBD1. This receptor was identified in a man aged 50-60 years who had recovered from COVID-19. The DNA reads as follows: TGTGCCAGCAGATCTACAGGGGGTAGCATGAACACTGAAGCTTTCTTT. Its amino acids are CASRSTGGSMNTEAFF.